The T cell receptor (beta chain) under discussion was sequenced for a study of early stage breast cancer tumors. Blood replicates held 0.5 ug DNA, tumor or normal breast 1.5 ug, two each. Sequenced by immunoSEQ multiplex PCR; TCRdb stores in-frame clones only, minus some. The table includes fewer than 70,000 clones, 65% to 80% detected once. The ends lost 4 bases at V and 4 bases at J; junction bases unmatched: 18. Per germline, CDR1 SGHRS and CDR2 YFSETQ. This CDR3 has 20 residues. Note on this clone: Its target is not known.

Whole-study findings and limits: Comparing each tissue with blood distinguished tumor from normal in most of the 16 patients.

This clonotype originated in a person aged 25 to 39 with breast cancer. Sequenced input: blood. The rearrangement joins TRBV5-1 to TRBJ2-3; TRBD2 agrees at 13 bases. The CDR3, as DNA: TGCGCCAGCAGCGATCGACTAGCGGGAGGCCGTGCCGTGCCCCCAGATACGCAGTATTTT. Protein: CASSDRLAGGRAVPPDTQYF.